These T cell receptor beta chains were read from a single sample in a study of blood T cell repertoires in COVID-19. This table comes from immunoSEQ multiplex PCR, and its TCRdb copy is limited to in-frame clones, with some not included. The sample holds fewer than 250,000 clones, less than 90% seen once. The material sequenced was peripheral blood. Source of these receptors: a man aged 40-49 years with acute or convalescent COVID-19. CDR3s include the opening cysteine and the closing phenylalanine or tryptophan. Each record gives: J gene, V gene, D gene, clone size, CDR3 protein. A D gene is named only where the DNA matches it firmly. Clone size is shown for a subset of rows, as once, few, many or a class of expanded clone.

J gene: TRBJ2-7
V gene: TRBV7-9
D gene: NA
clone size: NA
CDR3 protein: CASSLVGLGDYEQYF

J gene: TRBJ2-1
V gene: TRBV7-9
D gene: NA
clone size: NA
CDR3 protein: CASSSTAWEHNEQFF

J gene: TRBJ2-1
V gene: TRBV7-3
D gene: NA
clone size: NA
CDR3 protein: CASSLSRDEQFF

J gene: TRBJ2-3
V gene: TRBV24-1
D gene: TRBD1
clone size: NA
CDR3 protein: CATSLSTGGADTQYF

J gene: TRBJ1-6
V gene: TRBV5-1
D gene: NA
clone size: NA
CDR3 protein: CASSPDTPKANSPLHF

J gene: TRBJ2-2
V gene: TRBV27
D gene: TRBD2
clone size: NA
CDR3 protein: CASTLAAGGAGELFF

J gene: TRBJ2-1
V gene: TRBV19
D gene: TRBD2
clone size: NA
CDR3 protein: CASSFSGGALYNEQFF

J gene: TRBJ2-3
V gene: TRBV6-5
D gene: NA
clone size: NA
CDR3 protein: CASDASTDTQYF

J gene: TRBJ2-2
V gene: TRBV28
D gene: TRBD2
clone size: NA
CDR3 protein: CASSLIRAGGLTGELFF

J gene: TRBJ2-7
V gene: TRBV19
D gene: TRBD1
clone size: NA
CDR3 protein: CASSRGQELLREQYF

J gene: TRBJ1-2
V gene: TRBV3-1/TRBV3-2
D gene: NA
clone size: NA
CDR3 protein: CASSQSGGRGYGYTF

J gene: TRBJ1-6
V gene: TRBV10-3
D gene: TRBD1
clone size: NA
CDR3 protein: CAIRGGGLDRGNSPLHF

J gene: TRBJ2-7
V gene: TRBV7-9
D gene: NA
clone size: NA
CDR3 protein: CASSLVASVYEQYF

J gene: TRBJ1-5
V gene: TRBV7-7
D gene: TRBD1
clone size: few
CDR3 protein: CASSQSAGTGGRVQPQHF

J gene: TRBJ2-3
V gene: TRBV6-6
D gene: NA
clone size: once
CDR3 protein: CASSYDNTDTQYF

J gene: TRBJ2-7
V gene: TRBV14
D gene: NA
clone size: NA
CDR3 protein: CASSQVRGNKYEQYF

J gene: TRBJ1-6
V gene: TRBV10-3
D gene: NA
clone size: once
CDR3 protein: CAISEREGNSPLHF

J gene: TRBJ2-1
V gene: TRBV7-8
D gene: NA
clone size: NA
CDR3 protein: CASSTPPAGEQFF

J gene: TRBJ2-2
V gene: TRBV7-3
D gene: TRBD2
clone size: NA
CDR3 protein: CASSLRPIAGDNTGELFF

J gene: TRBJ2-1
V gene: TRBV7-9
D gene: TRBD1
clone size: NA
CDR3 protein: CASSFIGQGNNEQFF

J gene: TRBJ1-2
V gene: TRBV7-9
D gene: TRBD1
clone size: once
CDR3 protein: CASSFVYGTGNYGYTF

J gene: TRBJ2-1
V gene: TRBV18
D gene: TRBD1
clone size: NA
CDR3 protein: CASSPPNRAFTGADNEQFF

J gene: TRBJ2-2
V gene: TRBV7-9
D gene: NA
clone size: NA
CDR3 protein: CASIPHLSTGQGGELFF

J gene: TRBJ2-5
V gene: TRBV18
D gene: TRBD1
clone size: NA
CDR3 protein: CASSPRPLGQGKTQYF

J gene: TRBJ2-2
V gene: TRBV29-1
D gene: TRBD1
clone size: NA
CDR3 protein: CSARTGAGELFF

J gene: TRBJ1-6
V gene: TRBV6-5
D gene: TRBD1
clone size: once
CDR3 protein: CASSTGTVTHSPLHF

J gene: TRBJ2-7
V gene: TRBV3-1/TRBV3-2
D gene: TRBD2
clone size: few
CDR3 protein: CASSQEVDRTSVSYEQYF

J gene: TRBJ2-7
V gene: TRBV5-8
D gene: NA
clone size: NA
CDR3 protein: CASPRQAYEQYF

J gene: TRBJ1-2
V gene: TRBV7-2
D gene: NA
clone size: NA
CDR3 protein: CASSSDGGLNVNGYTF

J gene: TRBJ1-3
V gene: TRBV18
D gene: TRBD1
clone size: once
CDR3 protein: CASSPNTGAGNTIYF

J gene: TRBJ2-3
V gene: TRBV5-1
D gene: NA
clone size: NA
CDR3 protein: CASTNGLSLDTQYF